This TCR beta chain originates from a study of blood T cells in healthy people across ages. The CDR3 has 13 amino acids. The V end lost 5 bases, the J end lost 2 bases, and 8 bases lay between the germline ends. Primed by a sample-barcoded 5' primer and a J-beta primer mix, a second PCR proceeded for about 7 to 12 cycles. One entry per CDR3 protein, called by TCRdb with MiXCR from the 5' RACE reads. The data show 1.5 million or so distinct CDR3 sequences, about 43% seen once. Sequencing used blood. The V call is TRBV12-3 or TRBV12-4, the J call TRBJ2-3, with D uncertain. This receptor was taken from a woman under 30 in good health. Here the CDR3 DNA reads TGTGCCAGCAGTCTTGATGCCACAGATACGCAGTATTTT. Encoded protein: CASSLDATDTQYF.